Below are 30 T cell receptor beta chains sequenced from a single sample in a study of blood T cell repertoires in COVID-19. Produced via immunoSEQ multiplex PCR; TCRdb's table is partial and in-frame only. Here the sample spans around 370,000 clones, approximately 90% being singletons. Sequencing was carried out using PBMCs or T cells enriched from blood (not recorded which). The source of these receptors is a woman between 18 and 30 years old who had recovered from COVID-19.

As concerns this clone: In the same sample, other DNA sequences code for this CDR3. The rearrangement links TRBV5-1 to TRBJ2-7, with 7 bases matching TRBD1. The J segment lost 1 base and the V segment lost 0 bases, leaving 1 base of the junction unmatched. This CDR3 is 14 amino acids long. Germline V gene sequence: CDR1 SGHRS, CDR2 YFSETQ. This chain's CDR3 is CASSLAGGSYEQYF. The CDR3 DNA reads as TGCGCCAGCAGCTTGGCAGGGGGTTCCTACGAGCAGTACTTC.

The chain recombines TRBV4-2 with TRBJ2-6, with D unresolved. CDR3 length equals 17 residues. Trimming removed 0 bases at V and 1 base at J, with 10 bases between. Germline V gene data show CDR1 as LGHNA and CDR2 as YNFKEQ. In DNA form, the CDR3 reads TGTGCCAGCAGCCAAGACGGTGAAGAGTCTGGGGCCAACGTCCTGACTTTC. Translated, it gives CASSQDGEESGANVLTF.

This chain links TRBV9 with TRBJ2-3, with D tentatively TRBD1 (6 bases). The V and J ends lost 3 bases and 3 bases respectively, with 11 bases between them. The length of the CDR3 is 14 residues. From germline, CDR1 is SGDLS and CDR2 YYNGEE. The CDR3 sequence is CASSADRFTDTQYF. The CDR3 nucleotides read TGTGCCAGCAGCGCGGACAGATTTACAGATACGCAGTATTTT.

The chain is built from TRBV5-6 and TRBJ2-3, with 9 bases lining up with TRBD1. Germline CDR1 reads SGHDT; CDR2 reads YYEEEE. The CDR3 covers 17 residues. Trimming at V came to 2 bases and at J to 6 bases, leaving 13 bases not matched to a gene. The CDR3 loop is CASSFLRTGVNRDTQYF. CDR3 DNA: TGTGCCAGCAGCTTCCTACGGACAGGGGTCAATAGGGATACGCAGTATTTT.

This chain links TRBV5-6 with TRBJ2-2; D is ambiguous. Germline CDR1 reads SGHDT; CDR2 reads YYEEEE. Trimming cost V 0 bases and J 6 bases, with 9 bases left between them. CDR3 size: 14 residues. The CDR3 here is CASSLDERAGELFF. CDR3 DNA: TGTGCCAGCAGCTTGGACGAGCGTGCCGGGGAGCTGTTTTTT.

The J gene is TRBJ2-3, the V gene TRBV7-9; possible D gene TRBD1, 6 bases. Germline V gene lookup returns CDR1 SEHNR and CDR2 FQNEAQ (reference sequence). The CDR3 spans 12 residues. Deletions cut 5 bases from V and 10 bases from J, with 13 bases between. The DNA of the CDR3 is TGTGCCAGCAGCCCCGGGACACCCTCGCAGTATTTT. Translation gives CASSPGTPSQYF.

The CDR3 loop is CASSQPRAFSGNTIYF. The CDR3 DNA follows: TGTGCCAGCAGTCAACCGCGGGCGTTCTCTGGAAACACCATATATTTT. V usage is TRBV28 and J usage is TRBJ1-3; D uncertain. Trimming took 5 bases from V and 0 from J, leaving 14 bases between them. CDR3 size: 16 residues. Germline CDR1 MDHEN, CDR2 SYDVKM.

This clone was counted a single time. CDR3 coding DNA: TGTGCCAGTAGTATTACAGGGGGCAATTCCTACAATGAGCAGTTCTTC. Protein product: CASSITGGNSYNEQFF. V usage is TRBV19 and J usage is TRBJ2-1; 9 bases are shared with TRBD1. This CDR3 comprises 16 residues. The V and J ends lost 3 bases and 1 base, in that order; junction bases with no gene match: 4. Germline CDR1 LNHDA, CDR2 SQIVND (reference sequence).

This clone was recorded once. The chain carries TRBV3-1 (or the pseudogene TRBV3-2) and TRBJ2-1; the D gene is possibly TRBD2 (5 bases). The CDR3 length is 15 residues. Per the germline V gene, CDR1 is LGHDT and CDR2 is YNNKEL (reference sequence). The V end was cut by 3 bases, the J end by 6 bases, with 15 bases between. This CDR3 is CASSQQLQRSNEQFF. The CDR3 DNA follows: TGTGCCAGCAGCCAGCAACTCCAGCGGTCCAATGAGCAGTTCTTC.

The J gene is TRBJ2-3, the V gene TRBV5-1; 7 bases map to TRBD2. CDR1 is SGHRS and CDR2 is YFSETQ in the germline V gene. The CDR3 spans 15 residues. The V gene end was trimmed by 4 bases and the J gene end by 0 bases; junction bases not matched to a gene: 5. In DNA, the CDR3 is TGCGCCAGCAGCGGGGGAGGGGTAAGCACAGATACGCAGTATTTT. It is translated as CASSGGGVSTDTQYF.

The chain uses TRBV6-2 or TRBV6-3 and TRBJ1-1, with D possibly matching TRBD1 (6 bases). The CDR3 covers 13 residues. V gave up 6 bases and J gave up 4 bases, with 12 bases separating them. The V gene's germline CDR1 is MNHEY and CDR2 SVGEGT. CDR3 nucleotides: TGTGCCAGCAGCCCCGGCAGGGGCACTGAAGCTTTCTTT. Translation: CASSPGRGTEAFF.

J is TRBJ2-7 and V is TRBV5-1; 8 nucleotides align to TRBD1. The CDR3 is made up of 14 amino acids. The V and J ends lost 3 bases and 2 bases, in that order; junction bases with no gene match: 4. CDR1 SGHRS and CDR2 YFSETQ come from the germline V gene. The CDR3 DNA reads TGCGCCAGCAGCTCCGGACAGGGAACCTACGAGCAGTACTTC. Amino acid sequence: CASSSGQGTYEQYF.

The CDR3 nucleotides are TGTGCCTGGAGAAGCGGGGGGGCTGGGTCCGTATCCTACAATGAGCAGTTCTTC. It codes for CAWRSGGAGSVSYNEQFF. The chain uses TRBV30 and TRBJ2-1, with 10 bases identical to TRBD2. V was clipped by 3 bases and J by 1 base; unmatched bases: 12. The germline CDR1 and CDR2 sequences are GTSNPN and SVGIG (reference sequence). The CDR3 has 18 residues.

The chain carries TRBV5-6 and TRBJ2-5, with 7 bases matching TRBD2. The ends lost 4 bases at V and 5 bases at J; junction bases unmatched: 11. This CDR3 spans 15 amino acids. Germline CDR1 reads SGHDT; CDR2 reads YYEEEE. Here the CDR3 DNA reads TGTGCCAGCAGCCTAAAGGCGGCGGGGGTGGAGACCCAGTACTTC. This gives the protein CASSLKAAGVETQYF.

The chain joins TRBV5-4 to TRBJ1-6; 7 bases are a match to TRBD1. The CDR3 runs 16 residues. The ends lost 0 bases at V and 9 bases at J; junction bases unmatched: 9. CDR1 and CDR2 (germline): SGHNT, YYREEE (reference sequence). The CDR3 DNA sequence: TGTGCCAGCAGCTTGGCAAGACAGGGTAATACTTCACCCCTCCACTTT. Translating it yields CASSLARQGNTSPLHF.

Of note for this clone: Mismatch with germline at one junction end may stem from a read error. Other DNA sequences in this specimen translate into the identical CDR3. This chain links TRBV28 with TRBJ1-2; 9 bases line up with TRBD1. This CDR3 contains 12 residues. Germline V gene sequence: CDR1 MDHEN, CDR2 SYDVKM. The CDR3, as DNA: TGTGCCAGCGAACAGGGGGCTGGGGGCTACACTTTC. It is translated as CASEQGAGGYTF.

V is TRBV6-2 or TRBV6-3 and J is TRBJ1-5, with TRBD1 identical over 10 bases. Germline loops: CDR1 MNHEY, CDR2 SVGEGT. The CDR3 sequence is 17 residues long. Trimming removed 2 bases from V and 9 bases from J; junction bases left unmatched: 13. For the CDR3, the DNA is TGTGCCAGCAGTTACCCAATGGGGACAGGGGACCAACGGCCCCAGCATTTT. Translated: CASSYPMGTGDQRPQHF.

This clone was recorded only once. V gene TRBV6-5 combines with J gene TRBJ1-1; 9 nucleotides match TRBD1. CDR3 size: 15 residues. V trimming: 5 bases; J trimming: 3 bases; junction bases outside the gene matches: 7. The germline CDR1 and CDR2 sequences are MNHEY and SVGAGI. CDR3 sequence: CASSPGQGLYTEAFF. In DNA, the CDR3 is TGTGCCAGCAGTCCGGGACAGGGTCTGTACACTGAAGCTTTCTTT.

CDR3 bases: TGTGCCATCAGTGAATTTGGAACAGGGGGGCAGCCCCAGCATTTT. It encodes CAISEFGTGGQPQHF. This chain links TRBV10-3 with TRBJ1-5; TRBD1 aligns across 8 bases. Germline V gene data show CDR1 as ENHRY and CDR2 as SYGVKD. CDR3 length equals 15 residues. The ends lost 3 bases at V and 7 bases at J; junction bases unmatched: 8.

The genes are TRBV5-1 and TRBJ1-1; 9 bases are a match to TRBD1. Germline V gene sequence: CDR1 SGHRS, CDR2 YFSETQ. After removal of 4 bases from V and 1 base from J, the junction contained 5 bases not matched to a gene. This CDR3 is built from 15 residues. This CDR3 is CASSARTGANTEAFF. The CDR3 nucleotides are TGCGCCAGCAGCGCTCGGACAGGGGCGAACACTGAAGCTTTCTTT.

The rearrangement uses TRBV5-1 and TRBJ1-1; D may be TRBD1 (5 bases). CDR1 and CDR2 from the germline V gene are SGHRS and YFSETQ. Trimming stripped 2 bases from V and 3 bases from J, with 14 bases between. The CDR3 runs to 15 residues. CDR3 in amino acids: CASSLRAPRDTEAFF. CDR3 coding DNA: TGCGCCAGCAGCTTAAGGGCCCCCAGGGACACTGAAGCTTTCTTT.

The chain carries TRBV9 and TRBJ1-2; 7 positions match TRBD1. Germline V gene data show CDR1 as SGDLS and CDR2 as YYNGEE. CDR3 size: 15 residues. Trimming at V came to 4 bases and at J to 4 bases, leaving 10 bases not matched to a gene. The CDR3 sequence: CASSPEGGTAYGYTF. In DNA form, the CDR3 reads TGTGCCAGCAGCCCTGAAGGAGGGACAGCCTATGGCTACACCTTC.

This chain uses TRBV4-2 with TRBJ1-6; 9 bases match TRBD1. The V and J ends lost 0 bases and 11 bases, in that order; junction bases with no gene match: 14. The CDR3 totals 18 residues. CDR1 is LGHNA, CDR2 YNFKEQ, per germline. The CDR3 region has the DNA TGTGCCAGCAGCCAAGATCTCATAGGCGGGACAGGGAATCCACCCCTCCACTTT. As protein: CASSQDLIGGTGNPPLHF.

The rearrangement links TRBV18 to TRBJ1-5, with 11 bases lining up with TRBD1. The germline V gene encodes CDR1 KGHSH and CDR2 LQKENI. The junction had 4 bases not matched to a gene; V was cut back by 3 bases and J by 6 bases. The length of the CDR3 is 15 residues. This CDR3 is CASSPDRGPVQPQHF. CDR3 sequence (DNA): TGTGCCAGCTCACCGGACAGGGGGCCGGTTCAGCCCCAGCATTTT.

The chain employs TRBV7-9 and TRBJ2-1; 9 bases agree with TRBD1. From germline, CDR1 is SEHNR and CDR2 FQNEAQ (reference sequence). The CDR3 is made up of 14 amino acids. The ends lost 3 bases at V and 8 bases at J; junction bases unmatched: 5. CDR3: CASSLGQGDYEQFF. In nucleotides, the CDR3 is TGTGCCAGCAGCTTGGGACAGGGTGACTATGAGCAGTTCTTC. Filled out from reference TRBV7-9 and TRBJ2-1, the complete variable domain reads DTGVSQNPRHKITKRGQNVTFRCDPISEHNRLYWYRQTLGQGPEFLTYFQNEAQLEKSRLLSDRFSAERPKGSFSTLEIQRTEQGDSAMYLCASSLGQGDYEQFFGPGTRLTVL.

The chain combines TRBV7-2 with TRBJ2-5, with D possibly TRBD2 on 6 matching bases. CDR1 is SGHTA and CDR2 is FQGNSA in the germline V gene. Trimming took 6 bases from V and 5 from J, leaving 22 bases between them. The CDR3 consists of 16 residues. The CDR3 DNA reads as TGTGCCAGCAGGTCCGTAGTGGGAGGATCGCGGGAGACCCAGTACTTC. Its protein is CASRSVVGGSRETQYF.

The chain employs TRBV7-9 and TRBJ2-1; D call uncertain. The CDR3 spans 11 residues. The V and J ends lost 9 bases and 6 bases respectively, with 9 bases between them. Germline V gives CDR1 SEHNR, CDR2 FQNEAQ (reference sequence). For the CDR3, the DNA is TGTGCCAGTCATCTATTCAATGAGCAGTTCTTC. Translation gives CASHLFNEQFF.

The chain employs TRBV11-1 and TRBJ1-1; TRBD1 might be the D (5 bases). The CDR3 extends over 16 amino acids. Between the trimmed V and J ends, which lost 1 base and 5 bases, there was a span of 17 bases. Looked up from germline, CDR1 is SGHAT and CDR2 is FQDESV (reference sequence). Here the CDR3 DNA reads TGTGCCAGCAGCTTAGAGGTTACAGGTCTCGGGACTGAAGCTTTCTTT. This gives the protein CASSLEVTGLGTEAFF. The full variable domain, in which reference TRBV11-1 and TRBJ1-1 provide the parts outside the CDR3, is EAEVAQSPRYKITEKSQAVAFWCDPISGHATLYWYRQILGQGPELLVQFQDESVVDDSQLPKDRFSAERLKGVDSTLKIQPAELGDSAMYLCASSLEVTGLGTEAFFGQGTRLTVV.

This clone was detected a few times. The chain carries TRBV19 and TRBJ1-5; D may be TRBD1 (5 bases). This CDR3 region has 14 residues. Germline-derived CDR1 and CDR2 are LNHDA and SQIVND (reference sequence). V lost 9 bases and J 8 bases, leaving 20 bases between the germline ends. Here the CDR3 DNA reads TGTGCCAGCAACATCCAGGGCGACTGGGAGCCCCAGCATTTT. Translating it yields CASNIQGDWEPQHF.

The CDR3 sequence: CASRSHLPPLEQYF. The CDR3 region has the DNA TGTGCCAGCAGATCCCATCTACCGCCCCTCGAGCAGTACTTC. This sequence joins TRBV28 and TRBJ2-7; D unresolved. CDR1 and CDR2 (germline): MDHEN, SYDVKM. Trimming stripped 6 bases from V and 6 bases from J, with 18 bases between. This CDR3 region has 14 residues. Full variable domain (outside the CDR3, taken from reference TRBV28 and TRBJ2-7): DVKVTQSSRYLVKRTGEKVFLECVQDMDHENMFWYRQDPGLGLRLIYFSYDVKMKEKGDIPEGYSVSREKKERFSLILESASTNQTSMYLCASRSHLPPLEQYFGPGTRLTVT.